A selection of T cell receptor beta chains follows, all from one sample in a study of blood T cell repertoires in COVID-19. Sequencing was performed with immunoSEQ multiplex PCR; in TCRdb, only in-frame clones are kept and a portion is missing. The sample yields hundreds of thousands of clones, around 86% seen once. The source material was peripheral blood. These receptors came from a man aged 45-60 years with COVID-19, enrolled during active disease. Each CDR3 is given with its conserved first and last residue. Clone size is given for some rows only: seen once, a few or many times, or a class if the clone is expanded.

abundance: -
v_gene: TRBV28
len: 15
CDR3aa: CASSSLAGGQAEQFF

abundance: once
v_gene: TRBV6-5
len: 15
CDR3aa: CASQGQASPGSPLHF

abundance: once
v_gene: TRBV7-2
len: 15
CDR3aa: CASSFGPGLHSPLHF

abundance: -
v_gene: TRBV6-5
len: 12
CDR3aa: CASRTGASTQYF

abundance: -
v_gene: TRBV24-1
len: 17
CDR3aa: CATSDPTAGQATDTQYF

abundance: -
v_gene: TRBV5-5
len: 15
CDR3aa: CASSFTGGRTGELFF

abundance: -
v_gene: TRBV2
len: 13
CDR3aa: CASSADRVSAQYF

abundance: -
v_gene: TRBV30
len: 12
CDR3aa: CAWRAYQETQYF

abundance: -
v_gene: TRBV18
len: 15
CDR3aa: CASSPVAGATDTQYF

abundance: -
v_gene: TRBV30
len: 12
CDR3aa: CAWSVLLDTQYF

abundance: -
v_gene: TRBV19
len: 17
CDR3aa: CASSRAGAGVNSYEQYF

abundance: -
v_gene: TRBV6-5
len: 11
CDR3aa: CASGQNTEAFF

abundance: -
v_gene: TRBV4-2
len: 17
CDR3aa: CASSQDLSGSASLGYTF

abundance: once
v_gene: TRBV28
len: 12
CDR3aa: CASSWSVNEQFF

abundance: -
v_gene: TRBV5-1
len: 15
CDR3aa: CASSLEASPWVEQYF

abundance: -
v_gene: TRBV5-1
len: 15
CDR3aa: CASRPTGISYNEQFF

abundance: -
v_gene: TRBV2
len: 12
CDR3aa: CASKGGNTEAFF

abundance: few
v_gene: TRBV5-1
len: 14
CDR3aa: CASRRQGLDNEQFF

abundance: -
v_gene: TRBV7-9
len: 15
CDR3aa: CASSSRTGYNEKLFF

abundance: once
v_gene: TRBV6-4
len: 15
CDR3aa: CASSDSGGRMNEQFF

abundance: -
v_gene: TRBV27
len: 16
CDR3aa: CASSLRGDRVNSPLHF

abundance: -
v_gene: TRBV6-5
len: 16
CDR3aa: CASSYTGSRGGSPLHF

abundance: -
v_gene: TRBV5-4
len: 15
CDR3aa: CASSPAGGDYNEQFF

abundance: once
v_gene: TRBV27
len: 14
CDR3aa: CASSLGVWSEKLFF

abundance: -
v_gene: TRBV14
len: 14
CDR3aa: CASSQWSGRYEQYF

abundance: once
v_gene: TRBV6-5
len: 15
CDR3aa: CASRTTTGEGFGYTF

abundance: -
v_gene: TRBV6-5
len: 14
CDR3aa: CASSPTVGWYEQYF

abundance: -
v_gene: TRBV9
len: 14
CDR3aa: CASSPGQGWETQYF